This TCR beta chain was found in a study of shared clonotypes between healthy human individuals. Findings and caveats of the study: Rarefaction showed sorted-subset sequencing was incomplete despite large depth.

V was pared by 7 bases and J by 7 bases, with 17 bases between. Germline V lookup: CDR1 MDHEN, CDR2 SYDVKM. This CDR3 spans 14 amino acids. Authors' data handling: Filtering differed since immunoSEQ provided only junctions, with no quality scores. Only in-frame clones appear in the TCRdb table, and some are missing; sequencing was by immunoSEQ multiplex PCR. V and J calls plus clone size are reproduced from that table; the DNA served to infer D and trimming. The sample records about 1.1 million clones, 70% to 80% being singletons. A remark on this clone: The target antigen is unknown.

The sequenced material came from memory CD4+ T cells from PBMCs. Subset described: CD45RA-negative fraction. The source is a man younger than 35 in good health. Some clones in this sample may be carry-over from other donors' samples. V usage is TRBV28 and J usage is TRBJ1-5; D is possibly TRBD1 (6 bases). The CDR3 bases are TGTGCCAGCACCGGCGGGGGCGGAAAACAGCCCCAGCATTTT. Protein: CASTGGGGKQPQHF.